This TCR beta chain was captured by sequencing in a study of T cell repertoires in cytomegalovirus infection. TCRdb fed the reads into MiXCR, producing one record per CDR3 protein. The sample includes around 630,000 distinct CDR3 sequences, 24% seen only once; the top ten take 6.5% to 10%. This CDR3 has 14 residues. V shed 3 bases, J shed 8 bases, and the junction held 6 bases outside the gene matches. CDR1 KGHDR and CDR2 SFDVKD come from the germline V gene. This clonotype was counted a few times. The sequence derives from a human donor in good health (CMV status not recorded). Some clones in this sample may be carry-over from other donors' samples. This chain connects TRBV24-1 to TRBJ2-1, with 7 bases matching TRBD1. The material sequenced was CD8+ T cells from PBMCs. The CDR3 bases are TGTGCCACCAGTGATGGACAGGTTTTGGATGAGCAGTTCTTC. Encoded protein: CATSDGQVLDEQFF.